This T cell receptor (beta chain) was obtained from a study of STAT3 mutations in large granular lymphocyte leukemia. Study overall: Roughly half the longitudinally sequenced T-LGLL patients had canonical STAT3 mutations. The study, taken as a whole, reports: Every T-LGLL patient had at least one immunodominant TCRbeta clonotype.

Generated by immunoSEQ multiplex PCR, the TCRdb table keeps only in-frame clones and is missing some. The table has 30,000 to 45,000 clones, 70% to 90% seen once; the top ten hold roughly 0.4%. The table lists this clone with a few counts. Its target is unknown. The specimen sequenced was PBMCs. This TCR was recovered from a human donor with T large granular lymphocyte leukemia. Some clones in this sample may be carry-over from other donors' samples.

The CDR3 loop is CSVEMSSPYEQYF. The CDR3 coding sequence is TGCAGCGTTGAGATGTCTTCTCCCTACGAGCAGTACTTC. The chain joins TRBV29-1 to TRBJ2-7; D unclear. The V and J ends lost 3 bases and 2 bases respectively, with 11 bases between them. Per the germline V gene, CDR1 is SQVTM and CDR2 is ANQGSEA. CDR3 length equals 13 residues.